These 8 T cell receptor beta chains were sequenced from one sample in a study of vaccination and CD4 T cells after COVID-19. What these receptors recognize is not known. Indicated treatment: roughly 10-day PBMC culture with coronavirus spike peptide pools or control peptides (ViraFEST assay). Sequencing of cultured CD4+ T cell DNA used the Oncomine TCR Beta short-read assay. TCRdb redid the calling of the PCR reads with MiXCR, one entry per CDR3 protein. The sample shows tens of thousands of distinct CDR3 sequences, around two thirds of them seen only once. Input material: CD4+ T cells from blood, cultured in vitro. These receptors were taken from a human donor who had recovered from COVID-19.

The gene calls are TRBV28 and TRBJ2-5, with D tentatively TRBD2 (6 bases). Trimming removed 2 bases at V and 4 bases at J, with 14 bases between. The V gene's germline CDR1 is MDHEN and CDR2 SYDVKM. The CDR3 length is 15 residues. CDR3 DNA: TGTGCCAGCAGTTTAAGGCGGGGTCTGCTAGAGACCCAGTACTTC. This codes for CASSLRRGLLETQYF.

In its sample, this clonotype was seen once. V usage is TRBV20-1 and J usage is TRBJ2-7, with a possible D match to TRBD2 (5 bases). The germline CDR1 and CDR2 sequences are DFQATT and SNEGSKA (reference sequence). This CDR3 has 12 amino acids. Trimming removed 7 bases from V and 2 bases from J, with 12 bases in between. Here the CDR3 reads CSGTDLTYEQYF. The CDR3 DNA is TGCAGTGGCACGGACTTGACCTACGAGCAGTACTTC.

V gene TRBV2 combines with J gene TRBJ2-7, with D tentatively TRBD2 (6 bases). Trimming shortened V by 0 bases and J by 4 bases, and 10 bases separated the two germline ends. The CDR3 covers 14 residues. From germline, CDR1 is SNHLY and CDR2 FYNNEI. The CDR3: CASSEAWGRYEQYF. In DNA form, the CDR3 reads TGTGCCAGCAGTGAAGCCTGGGGGAGGTACGAGCAGTACTTC.

The chain couples TRBV7-2 to TRBJ1-5; 10 nucleotides match TRBD1. CDR3 length: 19 amino acids. The V gene end was trimmed by 2 bases and the J gene end by 2 bases; junction bases not matched to a gene: 12. Germline CDR1 is SGHTA and CDR2 is FQGNSA. The CDR3 protein is CASSLNVTGGTGGNQPQHF. The CDR3 DNA sequence: TGTGCCAGCAGCTTAAATGTAACTGGCGGGACAGGGGGCAATCAGCCCCAGCATTTT.

The rearrangement joins TRBV27 to TRBJ2-1, with 9 bases lining up with TRBD2. CDR3 length equals 15 residues. The trim removed 4 bases at V and 6 bases at J, leaving 7 bases unmatched. Per germline, CDR1 MNHEY and CDR2 SMNVEV (reference sequence). The CDR3: CASSSLAGKSNEQFF. The CDR3 coding sequence is TGTGCCAGCAGTTCCCTAGCGGGGAAGAGCAATGAGCAGTTCTTC.

This chain uses TRBV7-9 with TRBJ1-6; perhaps TRBD1 as D (6 bases). V lost 10 bases to trimming and J lost 4 bases, with 11 bases between them. Germline V CDR1 and CDR2: SEHNR, FQNEAQ (reference sequence). This CDR3 has 13 amino acids. The CDR3 loop reads CATRTVYNSPLHF. CDR3 nucleotides: TGTGCCACCCGGACAGTTTATAATTCACCCCTCCACTTT.

The chain is built from TRBV12-3 or TRBV12-4 and TRBJ2-3; D could derive from TRBD1 or TRBD2 (6 bases each). The V end lost 3 bases, the J end lost 6 bases, and 16 bases lay between the germline ends. There are 15 residues in the CDR3. DNA for the CDR3: TGTGCCAGCAGTTTTGGTGGAGGGGGTCGGGATACGCAGTATTTT. It encodes CASSFGGGGRDTQYF.

This chain connects TRBV15 to TRBJ2-2; no firm D call. The V gene's germline CDR1 is LNHNV and CDR2 YYDKDF (reference sequence). The CDR3 loop spans 16 amino acids. V lost 0 bases and J 7 bases, leaving 15 bases between the germline ends. Here the CDR3 reads CATSRDLGPNGGELFF. CDR3 in DNA: TGTGCCACCAGCAGAGATCTAGGCCCGAACGGCGGGGAGCTGTTTTTT.